The clone carrying this T cell receptor (beta chain) was recorded only once. The assay was immunoSEQ multiplex PCR, and TCRdb's table has in-frame clones only and misses some. The sample has around 700,000 clones; around 90% are singletons. Terminally differentiated effector memory CD45RA+ cells were excluded from the naive CD8 cells, which were CD45RO-negative and positively selected for CCR7. The data stem from a study of shared clonotypes between healthy human individuals. In the study overall: A couple of women and a few men aged 18 to 49 made up the donors. Used for every donor were three CD4 naive, three CD4 memory, two CD8 naive and one CD8 memory plate.

The source is a man aged 30 to 39 in good health. The sequenced sample was naive CD8+ T cells sorted from blood.

The CDR3 is CAISESSLQGSLGNQPQHF. The DNA of the CDR3 is TGTGCCATCAGTGAGTCTAGCCTACAGGGAAGCTTGGGCAATCAGCCCCAGCATTTT. This chain joins TRBV10-3 and TRBJ1-5; possible D gene TRBD1, 6 bases. Trimming left V 0 bases short and J 2 bases short, with 20 bases between. Per the germline V gene, CDR1 is ENHRY and CDR2 is SYGVKD. This CDR3 has 19 amino acids.